This note documents a single T cell receptor (beta chain) sequence. Some clones are missing from TCRdb's copy, which holds only in-frame ones; the method was immunoSEQ multiplex PCR. The data show about 180,000 clones, around 85% seen once. The data were taken from a study of blood T cell repertoires in COVID-19. Whole-study context: Acute-phase and convalescent COVID-19 samples originated in the United States, Italy and Spain.

V lost 3 bases to trimming and J lost 6 bases; unmatched junction nucleotides: 5. Germline values: CDR1 KGHSH, CDR2 LQKENI. The CDR3 length is 14 residues. This receptor was obtained from a woman aged 80 or over with acute or convalescent COVID-19. The sample taken for sequencing was peripheral blood. The chain couples TRBV18 to TRBJ2-5, with 9 bases matching TRBD1. This CDR3 reads CASSPRQGEKTQYF. The CDR3, as DNA: TGTGCCAGCTCACCCAGACAGGGGGAAAAGACCCAGTACTTC.